Each of the 5 T cell receptor beta chains below was sequenced from the same sample in a study of cytomegalovirus exposure and HLA in healthy donors. Amplification used 60 Vbeta primers and 13 Jbeta primers. The data were produced by immunoSEQ multiplex PCR, yet TCRdb's version contains in-frame clones alone and is incomplete. Among about 64,000 clones listed, around 74% were seen once. Sequenced: PBMCs. These receptors came from a male donor in good health and CMV-seropositive.

The rearrangement links TRBV29-1 to TRBJ1-1, with D possibly being TRBD1 (6 bases). The germline V gene has CDR1 SQVTM and CDR2 ANQGSEA. The ends were cut back, 4 bases at V and 0 bases at J, with 12 bases in the middle. CDR3 size: 14 residues. In DNA form, the CDR3 reads TGCAGCGTTGTGGTGACAGGACTGAACACTGAAGCTTTCTTT. This gives the protein CSVVVTGLNTEAFF.

This chain uses TRBV6-5 with TRBJ1-1, with D possibly TRBD1 on 5 matching bases. The germline CDR1 and CDR2 sequences are MNHEY and SVGAGI. Between the trimmed V and J ends, which lost 6 bases and 1 base, there was a span of 9 bases. CDR3 length equals 13 residues. In DNA, the CDR3 is TGTGCCAGCAGCCCCAGGGCGAACACTGAAGCTTTCTTT. Its protein is CASSPRANTEAFF.

The chain couples TRBV2 to TRBJ1-3, with TRBD1 identical over 7 bases. The germline V gene has CDR1 SNHLY and CDR2 FYNNEI. The V segment lost 6 bases and the J segment 0 bases; nucleotides outside the gene matches: 5. This CDR3 has 15 amino acids. The CDR3 DNA reads as TGTGCCAGCAGGCACAGGGGAGACTCTGGAAACACCATATATTTT. Translated, it gives CASRHRGDSGNTIYF.

This clone was counted between two and nine times. The chain carries TRBV4-3 and TRBJ1-3; TRBD1 aligns across 9 bases. The CDR3 is 17 residues long. The germline V gene encodes CDR1 LGHNA and CDR2 YSLEER. The trim removed 3 bases at V and 0 bases at J, leaving 6 bases unmatched. For the CDR3, the DNA is TGCGCCAGCAGCCATGTACAGGGGGCGTTCTCTGGAAACACCATATATTTT. This sequence encodes CASSHVQGAFSGNTIYF.

The chain carries TRBV7-2 and TRBJ2-3, with TRBD2 as a possible D gene (5 bases). Germline CDR1 reads SGHTA; CDR2 reads FQGNSA. This CDR3 region has 8 residues. V was pared by 7 bases and J by 13 bases, with 6 bases between. The CDR3 nucleotides are TGTGCCAGCAACGGGAAGTATTTT. It codes for CASNGKYF.